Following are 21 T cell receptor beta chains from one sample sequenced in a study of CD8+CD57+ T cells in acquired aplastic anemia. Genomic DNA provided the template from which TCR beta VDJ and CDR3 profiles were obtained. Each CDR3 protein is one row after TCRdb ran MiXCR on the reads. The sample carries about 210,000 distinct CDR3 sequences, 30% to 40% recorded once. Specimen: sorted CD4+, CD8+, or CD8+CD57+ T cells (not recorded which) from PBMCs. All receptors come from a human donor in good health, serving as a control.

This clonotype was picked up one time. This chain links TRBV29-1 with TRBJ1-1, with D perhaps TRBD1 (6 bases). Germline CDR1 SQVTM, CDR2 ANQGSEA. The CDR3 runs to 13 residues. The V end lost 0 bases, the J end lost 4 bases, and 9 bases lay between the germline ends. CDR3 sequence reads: CSVEDQGSTEAFF. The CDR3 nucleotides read TGCAGCGTTGAAGACCAGGGGAGCACTGAAGCTTTCTTT.

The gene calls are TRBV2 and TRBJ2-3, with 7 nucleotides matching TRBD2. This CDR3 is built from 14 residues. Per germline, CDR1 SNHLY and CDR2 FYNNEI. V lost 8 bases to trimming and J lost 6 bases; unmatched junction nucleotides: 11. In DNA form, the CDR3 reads TGTGCCAGCCTGGGCCTAGCGGCAGGGGATACGCAGTATTTT. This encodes CASLGLAAGDTQYF.

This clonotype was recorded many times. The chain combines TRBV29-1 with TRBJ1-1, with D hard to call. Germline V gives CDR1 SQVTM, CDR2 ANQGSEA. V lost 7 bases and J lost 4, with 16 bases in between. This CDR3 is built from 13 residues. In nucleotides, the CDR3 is TGCAGCGCGAGAAGTTGGGCGGGCACTGAAGCTTTCTTT. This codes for CSARSWAGTEAFF.

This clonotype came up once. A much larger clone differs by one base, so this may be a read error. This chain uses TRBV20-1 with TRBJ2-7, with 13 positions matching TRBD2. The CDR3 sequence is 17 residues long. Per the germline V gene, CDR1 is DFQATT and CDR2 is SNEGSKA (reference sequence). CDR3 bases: TGCAGTGCTAGAGATCCTAGGGGGACTAGCGGGGACTACGGGCAGTACTTC. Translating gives CSARDPRGTSGDYGQYF.

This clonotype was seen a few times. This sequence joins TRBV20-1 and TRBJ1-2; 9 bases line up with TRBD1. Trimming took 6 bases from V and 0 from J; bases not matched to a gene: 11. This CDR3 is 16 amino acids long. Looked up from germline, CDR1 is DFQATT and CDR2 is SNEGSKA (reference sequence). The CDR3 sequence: CSAIHRGQGSNYGYTF. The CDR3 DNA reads TGCAGTGCGATCCACCGGGGACAGGGCTCTAACTATGGCTACACCTTC.

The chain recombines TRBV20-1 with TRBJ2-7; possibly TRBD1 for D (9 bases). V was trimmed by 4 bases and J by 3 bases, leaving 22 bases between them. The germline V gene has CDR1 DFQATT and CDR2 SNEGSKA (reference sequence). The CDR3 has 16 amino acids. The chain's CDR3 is CSAITSGRDRDYEQYF. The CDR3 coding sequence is TGCAGTGCTATCACCTCCGGGAGGGACAGGGACTACGAGCAGTACTTC.

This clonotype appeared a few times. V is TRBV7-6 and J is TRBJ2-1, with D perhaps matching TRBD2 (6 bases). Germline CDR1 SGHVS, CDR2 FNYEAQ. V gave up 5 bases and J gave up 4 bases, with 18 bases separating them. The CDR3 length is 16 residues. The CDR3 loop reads CASSQRSGTWYNEQFF. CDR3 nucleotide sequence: TGTGCCAGCAGCCAAAGGTCGGGGACTTGGTACAATGAGCAGTTCTTC.

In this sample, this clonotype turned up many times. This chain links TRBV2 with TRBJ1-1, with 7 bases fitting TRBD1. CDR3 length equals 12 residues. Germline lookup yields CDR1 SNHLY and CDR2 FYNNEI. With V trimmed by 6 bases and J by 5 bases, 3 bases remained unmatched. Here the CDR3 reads CASRQGMTEAFF. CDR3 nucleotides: TGTGCCAGCAGACAGGGGATGACTGAAGCTTTCTTT.

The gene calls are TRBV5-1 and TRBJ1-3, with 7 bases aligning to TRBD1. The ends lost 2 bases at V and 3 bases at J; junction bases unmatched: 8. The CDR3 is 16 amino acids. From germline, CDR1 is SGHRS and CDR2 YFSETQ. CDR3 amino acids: CASSLGGGLDGNTIYF. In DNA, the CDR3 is TGCGCCAGCAGCTTAGGGGGCGGCTTAGATGGAAACACCATATATTTT. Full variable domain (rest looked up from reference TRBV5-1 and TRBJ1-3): KAGVTQTPRYLIKTRGQQVTLSCSPISGHRSVSWYQQTPGQGLQFLFEYFSETQRNKGNFPGRFSGRQFSNSRSEMNVSTLELGDSALYLCASSLGGGLDGNTIYFGEGSWLTVV.

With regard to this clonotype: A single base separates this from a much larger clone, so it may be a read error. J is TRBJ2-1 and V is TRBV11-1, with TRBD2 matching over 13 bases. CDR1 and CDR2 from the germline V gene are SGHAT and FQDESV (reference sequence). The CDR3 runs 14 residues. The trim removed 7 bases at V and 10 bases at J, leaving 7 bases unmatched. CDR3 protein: CASITRTSGGEQFF. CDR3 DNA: TGTGCCAGCATCACCCGGACTAGCGGGGGAGAGCAGTTCTTC.

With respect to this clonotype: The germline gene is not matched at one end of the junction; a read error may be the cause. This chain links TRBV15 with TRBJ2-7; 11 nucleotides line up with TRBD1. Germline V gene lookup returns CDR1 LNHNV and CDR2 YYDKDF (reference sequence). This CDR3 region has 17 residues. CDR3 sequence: CAASRAPSGQGAYEQHF. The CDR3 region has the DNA TGTGCCGCCAGCAGAGCCCCCTCCGGACAGGGGGCATACGAGCAGCACTTC.

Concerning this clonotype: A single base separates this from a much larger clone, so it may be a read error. The CDR3 sequence is CASSRVADTQYF. Here the CDR3 DNA reads TGTGCCAGCAGCCGGGTGGCAGATACGCAGTATTTT. The V gene is TRBV14, the J gene TRBJ2-3; D is uncertain. The germline V gene encodes CDR1 SGHDN and CDR2 FVKESK. V was pared by 4 bases and J by 4 bases, with 6 bases between. The CDR3 runs to 12 residues.

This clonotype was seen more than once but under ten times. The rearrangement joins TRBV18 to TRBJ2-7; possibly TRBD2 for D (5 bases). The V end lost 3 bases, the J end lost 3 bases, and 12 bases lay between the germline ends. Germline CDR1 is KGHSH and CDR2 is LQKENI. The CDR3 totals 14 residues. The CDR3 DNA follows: TGTGCCAGCTCACCGGCCCCTGGAGGCTACGAGCAGTACTTC. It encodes CASSPAPGGYEQYF.

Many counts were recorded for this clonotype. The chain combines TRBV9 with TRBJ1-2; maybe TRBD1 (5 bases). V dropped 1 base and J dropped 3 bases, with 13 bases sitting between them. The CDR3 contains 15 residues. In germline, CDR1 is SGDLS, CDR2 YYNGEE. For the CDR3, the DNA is TGTGCCAGCAGCGTACGAGTCGCAGGGCACTATGGCTACACCTTC. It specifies CASSVRVAGHYGYTF. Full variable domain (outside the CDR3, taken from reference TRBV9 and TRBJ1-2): DSGVTQTPKHLITATGQRVTLRCSPRSGDLSVYWYQQSLDQGLQFLIQYYNGEERAKGNILERFSAQQFPDLHSELNLSSLELGDSALYFCASSVRVAGHYGYTFGSGTRLTVV.

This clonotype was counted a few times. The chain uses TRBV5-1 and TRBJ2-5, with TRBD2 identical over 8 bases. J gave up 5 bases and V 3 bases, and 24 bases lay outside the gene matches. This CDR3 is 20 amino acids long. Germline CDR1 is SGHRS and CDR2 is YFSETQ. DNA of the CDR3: TGCGCCAGCAGCTCCGGGGGCGGCGGGGGGATCCTCCGCGCTTCGGAGACCCAGTACTTC. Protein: CASSSGGGGGILRASETQYF.

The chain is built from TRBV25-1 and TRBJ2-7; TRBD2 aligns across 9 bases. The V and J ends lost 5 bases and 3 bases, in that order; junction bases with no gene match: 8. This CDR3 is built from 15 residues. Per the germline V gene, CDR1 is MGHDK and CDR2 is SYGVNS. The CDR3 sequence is CASSTSASGDYEQYF. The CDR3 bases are TGTGCCAGCAGTACATCCGCTAGCGGGGACTACGAGCAGTACTTC.

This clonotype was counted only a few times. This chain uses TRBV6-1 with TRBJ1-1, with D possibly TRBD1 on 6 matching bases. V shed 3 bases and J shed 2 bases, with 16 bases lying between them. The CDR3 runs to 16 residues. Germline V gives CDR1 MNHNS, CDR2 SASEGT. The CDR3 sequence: CASSDFGTLRNTEAFF. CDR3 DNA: TGTGCCAGCAGTGATTTCGGGACACTTAGAAACACTGAAGCTTTCTTT.

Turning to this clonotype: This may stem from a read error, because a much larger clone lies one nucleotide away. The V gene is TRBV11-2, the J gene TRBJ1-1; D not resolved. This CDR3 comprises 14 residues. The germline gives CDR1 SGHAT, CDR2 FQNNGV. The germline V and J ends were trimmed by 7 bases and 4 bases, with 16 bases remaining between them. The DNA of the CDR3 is TGTGCCAGCAATCCCCGGCTGATGATCACTGAAGCTTTCTTT. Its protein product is CASNPRLMITEAFF. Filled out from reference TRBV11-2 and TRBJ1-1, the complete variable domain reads EAGVAQSPRYKIIEKRQSVAFWCNPISGHATLYWYQQILGQGPKLLIQFQNNGVVDDSQLPKDRFSAERLKGVDSTLKIQPAKLEDSAVYLCASNPRLMITEAFFGQGTRLTVV.

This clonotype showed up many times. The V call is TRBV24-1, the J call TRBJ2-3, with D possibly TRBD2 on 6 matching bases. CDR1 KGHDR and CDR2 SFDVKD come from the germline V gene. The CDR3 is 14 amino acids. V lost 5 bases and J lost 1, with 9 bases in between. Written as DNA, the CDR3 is TGTGCCACCAGTGTATCGGGGGGCACAGATACGCAGTATTTT. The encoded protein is CATSVSGGTDTQYF.

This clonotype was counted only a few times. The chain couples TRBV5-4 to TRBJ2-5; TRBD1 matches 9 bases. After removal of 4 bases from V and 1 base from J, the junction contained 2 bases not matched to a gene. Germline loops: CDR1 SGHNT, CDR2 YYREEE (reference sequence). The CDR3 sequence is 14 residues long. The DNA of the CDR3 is TGTGCCAGCAGCCCGGACAGGGGCCAAGAGACCCAGTACTTC. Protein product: CASSPDRGQETQYF. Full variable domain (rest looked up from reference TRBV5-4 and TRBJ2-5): ETGVTQSPTHLIKTRGQQVTLRCSSQSGHNTVSWYQQALGQGPQFIFQYYREEENGRGNFPPRFSGLQFPNYSSELNVNALELDDSALYLCASSPDRGQETQYFGPGTRLLVL.

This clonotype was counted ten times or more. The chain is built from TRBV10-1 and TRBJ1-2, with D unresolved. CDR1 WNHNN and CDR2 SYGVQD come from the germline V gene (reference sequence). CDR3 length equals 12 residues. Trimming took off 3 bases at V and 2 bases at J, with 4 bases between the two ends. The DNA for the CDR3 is TGCGCCAGCAGTGATACAAACTATGGCTACACCTTC. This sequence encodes CASSDTNYGYTF.